This is a list of T cell receptor beta chains from one sample in a study of CD8 T cells in ankylosing spondylitis. TCRdb used MiXCR to reprocess the 5' RACE reads, holding one entry per CDR3 protein. The sample carries about 340,000 distinct CDR3 sequences, less than 9.5% recorded once. Sequenced: blood, either unsorted or a sorted T cell fraction (not recorded which). The source is a male donor with ankylosing spondylitis. The CDR3 runs from the conserved cysteine through the conserved F or W. Fields, in order: clone size, D gene, J gene, V gene, CDR3 protein, CDR3 DNA. The D gene is left open where the match is weak. Only part of the rows carry a size: once, few, many, or a class if the clone is expanded.

NA	NA	TRBJ2-3	TRBV4-2	CASSQDQQLNTDTQYF	TGTGCCAGCAGCCAAGATCAACAGCTCAACACAGATACGCAGTATTTT
many	TRBD2	TRBJ2-7	TRBV18	CASSPGGLAGPYEQYF	TGTGCCAGCTCACCAGGGGGACTAGCAGGACCTTACGAGCAGTACTTC
NA	NA	TRBJ2-5	TRBV3-1	CASSQDATWGETQYF	TGTGCCAGCAGCCAAGATGCGACGTGGGGTGAGACCCAGTACTTC
NA	TRBD1	TRBJ2-7	TRBV5-6	CASSLADRVTQQYF	TGTGCCAGCAGCTTGGCCGACAGGGTGACCCAGCAGTACTTC
few	NA	TRBJ2-1	TRBV30	CAWGNSNEQFF	TGTGCCTGGGGGAACAGCAATGAGCAGTTCTTC
few	NA	TRBJ2-7	TRBV12-3/TRBV12-4	CASSLSGQAYEQYF	TGTGCCAGCAGTTTGAGTGGCCAAGCCTACGAGCAGTACTTC
many	NA	TRBJ2-2	TRBV29-1	CSVERGLANTGELFF	TGCAGCGTTGAACGCGGGCTAGCGAACACCGGGGAGCTGTTTTTT
many	NA	TRBJ2-1	TRBV2	CASSVGPTYNEQFF	TGTGCCAGCAGTGTGGGGCCGACCTACAATGAGCAGTTCTTC
NA	TRBD1	TRBJ2-7	TRBV29-1	CSVEDGQGAYEQYF	TGCAGCGTTGAAGATGGGCAGGGGGCCTACGAGCAGTACTTC
few	TRBD2	TRBJ2-3	TRBV7-3	CASSRGSGGVDTQYF	TGTGCCAGCAGCCGCGGTTCGGGAGGAGTAGATACGCAGTATTTT
many	TRBD2	TRBJ2-1	TRBV11-1	CASSLGTTSGALDEQFF	TGTGCCAGCAGCTTAGGGACGACTAGCGGAGCTCTGGATGAGCAGTTCTTC
NA	NA	TRBJ1-1	TRBV2	CASSEDHNSNTEAFF	TGTGCCAGCAGTGAGGACCACAACTCAAACACTGAAGCTTTCTTT
few	NA	TRBJ1-6	TRBV20-1	CSAQGMTGPTTALGSPLHF	TGCAGTGCTCAAGGGATGACCGGCCCTACAACCGCATTGGGTTCACCCCTCCACTTT
few	TRBD1	TRBJ1-4	TRBV5-1	CASSRSGGLTTNEKLFF	TGCGCCAGCAGCCGGTCAGGGGGGCTTACAACTAATGAAAAACTGTTTTTT
few	NA	TRBJ2-7	TRBV10-3	CAISGGSRAGGEQYF	TGTGCCATCAGTGGGGGTAGCCGGGCCGGGGGTGAGCAGTACTTC
many	NA	TRBJ2-3	TRBV3-1	CASSQVSGLNTDTQYF	TGTGCCAGCAGCCAAGTGTCCGGACTAAACACAGATACGCAGTATTTT
few	NA	TRBJ2-2	TRBV18	CASSPPPVGARTGELFF	TGTGCCAGCTCACCACCCCCCGTAGGGGCCAGGACCGGGGAGCTGTTTTTT
many	NA	TRBJ2-1	TRBV7-2	CASSLVVSPAEQFF	TGTGCCAGCAGCTTAGTCGTTAGCCCGGCTGAGCAGTTCTTC
NA	NA	TRBJ1-1	TRBV4-3	CASSHRTRKAEAFF	TGCGCCAGCAGCCACCGGACACGGAAAGCTGAAGCTTTCTTT
few	NA	TRBJ2-7	TRBV30	CAWSGTGSSHEQYF	TGTGCCTGGAGCGGTACCGGGAGTTCCCACGAGCAGTACTTC
NA	NA	TRBJ2-3	TRBV29-1	CSVVGGAFTDTQYF	TGCAGCGTTGTGGGGGGGGCGTTCACAGATACGCAGTATTTT
few	NA	TRBJ2-7	TRBV30	CAWSGGLGPSYEQYF	TGTGCCTGGAGTGGAGGATTGGGGCCAAGCTACGAGCAGTACTTC